Each of the 4 T cell receptor beta chains below was sequenced from the same sample in a study of cytomegalovirus exposure and HLA in healthy donors. PCR used 60 Vbeta primers and 13 Jbeta primers. Clones were sequenced by immunoSEQ multiplex PCR, and TCRdb holds only the in-frame ones, with some missing. The sample holds 100,000 to 150,000 clones, 65% to 85% seen once. The sequencing input was PBMCs. The receptor source for this set is a man over 45 in good health and CMV-seropositive.

The V call is TRBV7-9, the J call TRBJ2-1, with TRBD2 identical over 8 bases. This CDR3 region has 17 residues. V shed 1 base, J shed 0 bases, and the junction held 5 bases outside the gene matches. Germline V lookup: CDR1 SEHNR, CDR2 FQNEAQ (reference sequence). CDR3 nucleotide sequence: TGTGCCAGCAGCTTAGGGGGTAGCGGGGACTCCTACAATGAGCAGTTCTTC. Translated, it gives CASSLGGSGDSYNEQFF.

The chain joins TRBV6-1 to TRBJ2-3, with a tentative D call TRBD2 (6 bases). The V and J ends lost 5 bases and 0 bases respectively, with 9 bases between them. This CDR3 has 14 amino acids. The V gene's germline CDR1 is MNHNS and CDR2 SASEGT. CDR3 loop: CASSSSGSTDTQYF. The DNA of the CDR3 is TGTGCCAGCAGTTCAAGCGGGAGCACAGATACGCAGTATTTT.

This clone showed up just once. This chain joins TRBV6-5 and TRBJ1-5, with D perhaps matching TRBD1 (5 bases). The germline V gene has CDR1 MNHEY and CDR2 SVGAGI. CDR3 length: 14 residues. Trimming cost V 6 bases and J 4 bases, with 13 bases left between them. This CDR3 reads CASRALDSNQPQHF. As DNA, the CDR3 is TGTGCCAGCAGGGCACTCGACAGTAATCAGCCCCAGCATTTT.

The V call is TRBV6-5, the J call TRBJ2-7; 7 nucleotides match TRBD2. Germline V gives CDR1 MNHEY, CDR2 SVGAGI. The CDR3 is 15 residues long. The ends lost 2 bases at V and 1 base at J; junction bases unmatched: 5. The CDR3: CASSYGLDPSYEQYF. In nucleotides, the CDR3 is TGTGCCAGCAGTTACGGACTAGATCCATCCTACGAGCAGTACTTC.